Each of the 20 T cell receptor beta chains below was sequenced from the same sample in a study of blood T cell repertoires in COVID-19. Some clones are missing from TCRdb's copy, which holds only in-frame ones; the method was immunoSEQ multiplex PCR. The table records roughly 190,000 clones, around 76% of them present only once. The sample comprised peripheral blood. Receptor source: a woman aged 45-60 years with active or convalescent COVID-19.

The chain recombines TRBV6-6 with TRBJ2-2; 7 nucleotides line up with TRBD1. Germline V CDR1 and CDR2: MNHNY, SVGAGI (reference sequence). The CDR3 runs to 14 residues. The J segment lost 5 bases and the V segment lost 10 bases, leaving 10 bases of the junction unmatched. CDR3 amino acids: CATKDRVGTGELFF. The CDR3 DNA reads as TGTGCCACCAAAGACAGGGTAGGGACCGGGGAGCTGTTTTTT.

The chain joins TRBV5-1 to TRBJ2-7, with 7 bases fitting TRBD1. Trimming at V came to 4 bases and at J to 1 base, leaving 8 bases not matched to a gene. Germline-derived CDR1 and CDR2 are SGHRS and YFSETQ. The CDR3 has 15 residues. The CDR3 region has the DNA TGCGCCAGCAGCCCACGACGGACAGGATCCTACGAGCAGTACTTC. As protein: CASSPRRTGSYEQYF.

The J gene is TRBJ2-1, the V gene TRBV24-1; 13 bases map to TRBD2. V was pared by 3 bases and J by 4 bases, with 2 bases of the junction left unmatched. Per germline, CDR1 KGHDR and CDR2 SFDVKD. This CDR3 contains 16 residues. Here the CDR3 DNA reads TGTGCCACCAGTGATGGACTAGCGGGAGAGTACAATGAGCAGTTCTTC. Translating it yields CATSDGLAGEYNEQFF.

DNA of the CDR3: TGTGCCAGCAGCTTAGCGGTGGGGGCGCTGGCCAAAAACATTCAGTACTTC. The encoded protein is CASSLAVGALAKNIQYF. The chain has TRBV7-9 and TRBJ2-4, with D possibly TRBD1 on 6 matching bases. Trimming left V 0 bases short and J 1 base short, with 13 bases between. The germline V gene encodes CDR1 SEHNR and CDR2 FQNEAQ (reference sequence). This CDR3 comprises 17 residues.

The chain uses TRBV7-9 and TRBJ2-2, with D unresolved. V shed 3 bases and J shed 4 bases, with 3 bases lying between them. The CDR3 length is 12 residues. CDR1 and CDR2 (germline): SEHNR, FQNEAQ (reference sequence). The DNA of the CDR3 is TGTGCCAGCAGCTTCTCCACCGGGGAGCTGTTTTTT. This codes for CASSFSTGELFF.

This chain uses TRBV29-1 with TRBJ1-2, with TRBD1 identical over 7 bases. Germline CDR1 reads SQVTM; CDR2 reads ANQGSEA. V dropped 6 bases and J dropped 6; count of bases not matched to a gene: 7. The length of the CDR3 is 12 residues. In DNA, the CDR3 is TGCAGCGTGAGGGGAACAGGGGATGGCTACACCTTC. This encodes CSVRGTGDGYTF. Based on the CDR3 plus reference TRBV29-1 and TRBJ1-2, the full variable domain is SAVISQKPSRDICQRGTSLTIQCQVDSQVTMMFWYRQQPGQSLTLIATANQGSEATYESGFVIDKFPISRPNLTFSTLTVSNMSPEDSSIYLCSVRGTGDGYTFGSGTRLTVV.

This clone was seen a handful of times. The CDR3: CASSASSGRKGEQYF. The CDR3 DNA sequence: TGTGCCAGCAGTGCTTCTAGCGGGAGAAAAGGCGAGCAGTACTTC. The rearrangement links TRBV6-4 to TRBJ2-7; 10 bases are shared with TRBD2. Germline CDR1 MRHNA, CDR2 SNTAGT. Losses at the gene ends were 4 bases for V and 6 bases for J; bases not matched to a gene: 9. CDR3 size: 15 residues.

The chain uses TRBV4-3 and TRBJ1-2; the D is unclear. From germline, CDR1 is LGHNA and CDR2 YSLEER. This CDR3 spans 15 amino acids. The V and J ends lost 0 bases and 2 bases respectively, with 10 bases between them. The CDR3 DNA sequence: TGCGCCAGCAGCCAAGATTTGGCCAACAACTATGGCTACACCTTC. As protein: CASSQDLANNYGYTF.

V is TRBV28 and J is TRBJ1-6; unclear D gene. CDR1 MDHEN and CDR2 SYDVKM come from the germline V gene. Between the trimmed V and J ends, which lost 6 bases and 8 bases, there was a span of 20 bases. This CDR3 comprises 16 residues. The CDR3 spells CASRSPRRKKDSPLHF. The CDR3, as DNA: TGTGCCAGCAGATCACCCCGGAGAAAGAAGGATTCACCCCTCCACTTT. Variable domain in full (rest from reference TRBV28 and TRBJ1-6): DVKVTQSSRYLVKRTGEKVFLECVQDMDHENMFWYRQDPGLGLRLIYFSYDVKMKEKGDIPEGYSVSREKKERFSLILESASTNQTSMYLCASRSPRRKKDSPLHFGNGTRLTVT.

The V and J genes are TRBV27 and TRBJ1-1; possibly TRBD1 for D (6 bases). V was pared by 4 bases and J by 5 bases, with 11 bases between. Per germline, CDR1 MNHEY and CDR2 SMNVEV (reference sequence). CDR3 length: 13 residues. The CDR3 protein is CASSYIQGTEAFF. The CDR3 nucleotides read TGTGCCAGCAGTTACATCCAGGGGACTGAAGCTTTCTTT.

This chain links TRBV2 with TRBJ1-2; TRBD1 is a possible D gene (6 bases). This CDR3 comprises 13 residues. CDR1 and CDR2 from the germline V gene are SNHLY and FYNNEI. V was pared by 2 bases and J by 4 bases, with 8 bases between. The DNA for the CDR3 is TGTGCCAGCAGTGAAAACAGGGTCTATGGCTACACCTTC. It is translated as CASSENRVYGYTF.

CDR3 amino acids: CAISEMGARDEQYF. The CDR3 DNA follows: TGTGCCATCAGTGAAATGGGGGCCAGAGACGAGCAGTACTTC. The chain carries TRBV10-3 and TRBJ2-7, with a weak D call TRBD1 (6 bases). Germline V CDR1 and CDR2: ENHRY, SYGVKD. This CDR3 comprises 14 residues. The ends were cut back, 3 bases at V and 5 bases at J, with 14 bases in the middle.

This clone occurred a few times. V usage is TRBV18 and J usage is TRBJ1-3; 7 bases are shared with TRBD1. This CDR3 is 16 amino acids long. Germline V gene lookup returns CDR1 KGHSH and CDR2 LQKENI. With 0 bases clipped from V and 8 bases from J, the junction kept 10 bases outside the gene matches. The CDR3 DNA sequence: TGTGCCAGCTCACCACCGCACCACAGGGGTCTTGACACCATATATTTT. Residues: CASSPPHHRGLDTIYF.

Worth noting for this clone: Other DNA sequences of this sample code for an identical CDR3. V usage is TRBV7-8 and J usage is TRBJ2-3, with a possible D match to TRBD2 (5 bases). Trimming removed 1 base at V and 3 bases at J, with 14 bases between. The CDR3 consists of 16 residues. Germline V gene data show CDR1 as SGHVS and CDR2 as FQNEAQ. The DNA of the CDR3 is TGTGCCAGCAGCTTAGTCTCTGGCGGGTCGACAGATACGCAGTATTTT. This codes for CASSLVSGGSTDTQYF. Looking up the rest from reference TRBV7-8 and TRBJ2-3 gives the full variable domain: GAGVSQSPRYKVAKRGQDVALRCDPISGHVSLFWYQQALGQGPEFLTYFQNEAQLDKSGLPSDRFFAERPEGSVSTLKIQRTQQEDSAVYLCASSLVSGGSTDTQYFGPGTRLTVL.

This chain joins TRBV6-2 or TRBV6-3 and TRBJ2-2; tentative D call: TRBD1 (6 bases). The CDR3 loop spans 16 amino acids. The V end lost 1 base, the J end lost 4 bases, and 13 bases lay between the germline ends. Germline V gene sequence: CDR1 MNHEY, CDR2 SVGEGT. The CDR3 DNA is TGTGCCAGCAGTTACTGGGCCGGGACAAGCACCGGGGAGCTGTTTTTT. Encoded protein: CASSYWAGTSTGELFF.

The chain couples TRBV6-5 to TRBJ2-3, with D perhaps TRBD1 (5 bases). Trimming took off 9 bases at V and 0 bases at J, with 10 bases between the two ends. The CDR3 totals 13 residues. CDR1 MNHEY and CDR2 SVGAGI come from the germline V gene. The CDR3 region is CASSGWSTDTQYF. The CDR3, as DNA: TGTGCCAGTTCAGGGTGGAGCACAGATACGCAGTATTTT.

The chain is built from TRBV11-2 and TRBJ1-1, with D hard to call. The V gene's germline CDR1 is SGHAT and CDR2 FQNNGV. This CDR3 comprises 12 residues. Between the trimmed V and J ends, which lost 4 bases and 8 bases, there was a span of 11 bases. The CDR3 protein is CASSSPLSEAFF. In DNA form, the CDR3 reads TGTGCCAGCAGCTCCCCACTATCCGAAGCTTTCTTT.

J is TRBJ1-2 and V is TRBV25-1; D gene unclear. CDR1 and CDR2 (germline): MGHDK, SYGVNS. There are 14 residues in the CDR3. Trimming pared 1 base from V and 0 bases from J, leaving 6 bases between. DNA of the CDR3: TGTGCCAGCAGTGAATTCGAGCCTAACTATGGCTACACCTTC. Amino acid sequence: CASSEFEPNYGYTF.

V and J are TRBV7-3 and TRBJ1-1; no clear D gene. With 4 bases removed from V and 1 base from J, the gap between germline ends came to 7 bases. CDR3 length equals 13 residues. CDR1 is SGHTA and CDR2 is FQGTGA in the germline V gene. The CDR3 here is CASSSNWNTEAFF. In nucleotides, the CDR3 is TGTGCCAGCAGCTCCAACTGGAACACTGAAGCTTTCTTT.

This clone was detected only once. This chain uses TRBV7-9 with TRBJ1-1; D ambiguous. The CDR3 runs 12 residues. Germline V gives CDR1 SEHNR, CDR2 FQNEAQ (reference sequence). The ends were cut back, 5 bases at V and 4 bases at J, with 8 bases in the middle. The CDR3 coding sequence is TGTGCCAGCAGCAAGGAGGTCACTGAAGCTTTCTTT. Its translation: CASSKEVTEAFF.